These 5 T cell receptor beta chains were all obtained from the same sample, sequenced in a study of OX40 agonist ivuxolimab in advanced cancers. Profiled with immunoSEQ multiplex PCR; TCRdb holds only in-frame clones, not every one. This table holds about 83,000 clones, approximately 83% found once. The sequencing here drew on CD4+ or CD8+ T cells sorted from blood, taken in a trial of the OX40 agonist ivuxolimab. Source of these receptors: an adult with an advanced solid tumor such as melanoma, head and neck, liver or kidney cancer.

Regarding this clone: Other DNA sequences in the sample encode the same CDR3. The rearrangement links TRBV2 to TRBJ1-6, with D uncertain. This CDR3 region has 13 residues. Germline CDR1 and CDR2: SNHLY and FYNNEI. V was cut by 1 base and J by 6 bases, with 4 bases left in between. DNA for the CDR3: TGTGCCAGCAGTGAAGTAGCTAATTCACCCCTCCACTTT. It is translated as CASSEVANSPLHF.

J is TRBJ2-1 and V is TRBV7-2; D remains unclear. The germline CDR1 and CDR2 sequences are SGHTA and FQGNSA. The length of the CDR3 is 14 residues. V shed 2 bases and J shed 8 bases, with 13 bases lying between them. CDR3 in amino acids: CASSLSPLRDEQFF. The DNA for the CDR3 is TGTGCCAGCAGCTTATCACCACTAAGGGATGAGCAGTTCTTC.

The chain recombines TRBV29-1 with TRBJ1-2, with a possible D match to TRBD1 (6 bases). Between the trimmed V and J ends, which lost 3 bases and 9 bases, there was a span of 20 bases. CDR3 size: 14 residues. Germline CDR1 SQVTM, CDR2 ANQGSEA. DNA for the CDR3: TGCAGCGTTGACGAAGCAGGTGCCGGACAGAGCTACACCTTC. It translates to CSVDEAGAGQSYTF.

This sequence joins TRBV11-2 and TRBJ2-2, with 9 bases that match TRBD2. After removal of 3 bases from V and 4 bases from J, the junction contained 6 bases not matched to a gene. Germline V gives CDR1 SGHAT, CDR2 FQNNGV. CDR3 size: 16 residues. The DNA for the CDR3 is TGTGCCAGCAGCTTCTTAAGCGGGGGGCGCACCGGGGAGCTGTTTTTT. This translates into CASSFLSGGRTGELFF.

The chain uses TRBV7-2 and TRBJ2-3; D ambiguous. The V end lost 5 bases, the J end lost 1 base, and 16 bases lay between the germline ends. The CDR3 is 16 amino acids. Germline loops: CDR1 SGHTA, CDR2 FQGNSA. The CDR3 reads CASSPRGVGGTDTQYF. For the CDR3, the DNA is TGTGCCAGCAGCCCGAGAGGAGTAGGAGGCACAGATACGCAGTATTTT.